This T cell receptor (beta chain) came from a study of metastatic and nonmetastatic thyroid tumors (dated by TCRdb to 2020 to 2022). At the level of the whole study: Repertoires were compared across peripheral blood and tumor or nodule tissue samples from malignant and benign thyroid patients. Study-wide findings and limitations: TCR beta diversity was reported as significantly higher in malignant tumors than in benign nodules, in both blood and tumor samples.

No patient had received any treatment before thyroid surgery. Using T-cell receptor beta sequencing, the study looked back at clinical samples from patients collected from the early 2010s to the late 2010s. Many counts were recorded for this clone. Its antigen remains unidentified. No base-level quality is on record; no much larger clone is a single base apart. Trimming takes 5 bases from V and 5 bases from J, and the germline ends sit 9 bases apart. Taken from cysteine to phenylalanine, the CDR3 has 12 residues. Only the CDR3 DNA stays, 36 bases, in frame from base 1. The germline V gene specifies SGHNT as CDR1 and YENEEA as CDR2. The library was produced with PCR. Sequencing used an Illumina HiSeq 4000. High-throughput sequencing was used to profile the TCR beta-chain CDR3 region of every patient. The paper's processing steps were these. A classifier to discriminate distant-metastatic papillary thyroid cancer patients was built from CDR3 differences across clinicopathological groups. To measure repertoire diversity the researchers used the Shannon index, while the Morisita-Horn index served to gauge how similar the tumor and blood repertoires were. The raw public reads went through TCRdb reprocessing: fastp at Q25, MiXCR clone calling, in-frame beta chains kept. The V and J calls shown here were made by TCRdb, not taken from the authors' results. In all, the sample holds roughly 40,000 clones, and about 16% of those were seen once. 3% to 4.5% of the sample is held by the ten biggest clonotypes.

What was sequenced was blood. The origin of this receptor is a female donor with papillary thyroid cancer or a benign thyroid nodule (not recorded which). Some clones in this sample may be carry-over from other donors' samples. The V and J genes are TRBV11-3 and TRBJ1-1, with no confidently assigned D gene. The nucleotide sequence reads TGTGCCAGCAGCGGGGAAGCAACTGAAGCTTTCTTT. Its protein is CASSGEATEAFF. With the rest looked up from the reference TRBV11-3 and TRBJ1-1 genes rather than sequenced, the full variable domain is EAGVVQSPRYKIIEKKQPVAFWCNPISGHNTLYWYLQNLGQGPELLIRYENEEAVDDSQLPKDRFSAERLKGVDSTLKIQPAELGDSAVYLCASSGEATEAFFGQGTRLTVV.